The T cell receptor (beta chain) described here comes from a study of T cells in narcolepsy. Profiled with immunoSEQ multiplex PCR; TCRdb holds only in-frame clones, not every one. The table has roughly 24,000 clones, roughly 77% seen once; the top ten hold around 0.99%. Study-level findings and limits: Some memory CD4+ repertoires had no autoreactive clone sequences. Reportedly, autoreactive clonotypes were serially detected in patients' blood but not controls'. Autoreactive HCRT-specific and TRIB2-specific clonotypes were marked in same-patient CSF-versus-blood CD4+ comparisons.

About this clone: What it recognizes is unknown.

V was trimmed by 9 bases and J by 1 base, leaving 1 base between them. The germline gives CDR1 SGHTA, CDR2 FQGNSA. This CDR3 spans 9 amino acids. V gene TRBV7-2 combines with J gene TRBJ2-7; D not certain. This sequence originates from a human donor in good health. Input material: memory (CD45RA-) CD4+ T cells from blood. The CDR3 DNA follows: TGTGCCAGGTCCTACGAGCAGTACTTC. Translation gives CARSYEQYF.